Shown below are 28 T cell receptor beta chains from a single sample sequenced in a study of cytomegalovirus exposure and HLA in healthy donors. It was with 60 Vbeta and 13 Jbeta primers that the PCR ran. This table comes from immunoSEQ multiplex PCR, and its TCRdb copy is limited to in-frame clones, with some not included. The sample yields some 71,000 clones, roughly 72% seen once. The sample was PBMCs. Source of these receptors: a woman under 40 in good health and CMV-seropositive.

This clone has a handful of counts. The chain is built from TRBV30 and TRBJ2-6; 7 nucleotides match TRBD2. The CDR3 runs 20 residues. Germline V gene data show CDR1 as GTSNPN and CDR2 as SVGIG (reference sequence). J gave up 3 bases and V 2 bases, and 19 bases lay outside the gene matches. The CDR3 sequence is CAWSPHRPSGVIGGANVLTF. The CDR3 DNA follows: TGTGCCTGGAGTCCGCATCGGCCTAGCGGTGTTATCGGTGGGGCCAACGTCCTGACTTTC.

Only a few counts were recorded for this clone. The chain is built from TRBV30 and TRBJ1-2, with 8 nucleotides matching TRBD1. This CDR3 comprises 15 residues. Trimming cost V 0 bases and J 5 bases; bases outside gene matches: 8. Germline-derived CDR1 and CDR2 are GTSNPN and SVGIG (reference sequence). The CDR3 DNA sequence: TGTGCCTGGAGTGTGTTTCGACAGGGGCTTTATGGCTACACCTTC. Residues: CAWSVFRQGLYGYTF.

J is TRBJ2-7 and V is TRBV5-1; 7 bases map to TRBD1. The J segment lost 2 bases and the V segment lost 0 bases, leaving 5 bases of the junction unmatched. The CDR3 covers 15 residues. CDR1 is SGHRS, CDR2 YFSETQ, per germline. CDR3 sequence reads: CASSLGGQAAYEQYF. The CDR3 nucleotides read TGCGCCAGCAGCTTGGGCGGACAGGCCGCCTACGAGCAGTACTTC. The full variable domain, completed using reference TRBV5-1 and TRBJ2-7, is KAGVTQTPRYLIKTRGQQVTLSCSPISGHRSVSWYQQTPGQGLQFLFEYFSETQRNKGNFPGRFSGRQFSNSRSEMNVSTLELGDSALYLCASSLGGQAAYEQYFGPGTRLTVT.

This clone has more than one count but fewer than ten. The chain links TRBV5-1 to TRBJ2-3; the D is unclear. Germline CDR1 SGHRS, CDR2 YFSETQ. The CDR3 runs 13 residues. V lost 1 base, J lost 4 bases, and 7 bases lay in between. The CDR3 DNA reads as TGCGCCAGCAGCTTGTCCCTCCCAGATACGCAGTATTTT. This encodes CASSLSLPDTQYF.

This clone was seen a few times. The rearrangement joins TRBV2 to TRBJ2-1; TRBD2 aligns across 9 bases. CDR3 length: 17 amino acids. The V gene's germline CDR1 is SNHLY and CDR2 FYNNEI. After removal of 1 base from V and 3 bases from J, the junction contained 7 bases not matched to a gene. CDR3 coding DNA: TGTGCCAGCAGTGAAGGCTCCGGGACTAGCAGCTACAATGAGCAGTTCTTC. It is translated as CASSEGSGTSSYNEQFF.

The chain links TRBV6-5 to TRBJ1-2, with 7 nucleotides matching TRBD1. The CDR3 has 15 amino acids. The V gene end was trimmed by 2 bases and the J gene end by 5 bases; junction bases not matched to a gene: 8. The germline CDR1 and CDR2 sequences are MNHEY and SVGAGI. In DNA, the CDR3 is TGTGCCAGCAGTTACAGGTCGGGACAGCCTTATGGCTACACCTTC. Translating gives CASSYRSGQPYGYTF.

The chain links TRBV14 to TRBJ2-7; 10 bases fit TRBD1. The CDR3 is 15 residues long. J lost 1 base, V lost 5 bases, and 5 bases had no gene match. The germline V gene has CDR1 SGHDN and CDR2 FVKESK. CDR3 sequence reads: CASSEGQGGSYEQYF. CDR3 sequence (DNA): TGTGCCAGCAGCGAAGGACAGGGGGGGTCCTACGAGCAGTACTTC.

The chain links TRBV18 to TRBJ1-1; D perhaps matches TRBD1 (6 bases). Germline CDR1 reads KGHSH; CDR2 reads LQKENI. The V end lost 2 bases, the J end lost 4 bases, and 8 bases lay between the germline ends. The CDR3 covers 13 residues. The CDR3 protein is CASSPKGGTEAFF. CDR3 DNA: TGTGCCAGCTCACCAAAAGGGGGCACTGAAGCTTTCTTT. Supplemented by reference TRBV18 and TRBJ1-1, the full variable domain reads NAGVMQNPRHLVRRRGQEARLRCSPMKGHSHVYWYRQLPEEGLKFMVYLQKENIIDESGMPKERFSAEFPKEGPSILRIQQVVRGDSAAYFCASSPKGGTEAFFGQGTRLTVV.

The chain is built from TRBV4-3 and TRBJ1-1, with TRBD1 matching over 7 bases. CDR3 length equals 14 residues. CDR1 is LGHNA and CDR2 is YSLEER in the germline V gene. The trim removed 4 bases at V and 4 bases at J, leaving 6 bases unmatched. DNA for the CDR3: TGCGCCAGCAGCCGTAATGACAGGGTCACTGAAGCTTTCTTT. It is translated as CASSRNDRVTEAFF.

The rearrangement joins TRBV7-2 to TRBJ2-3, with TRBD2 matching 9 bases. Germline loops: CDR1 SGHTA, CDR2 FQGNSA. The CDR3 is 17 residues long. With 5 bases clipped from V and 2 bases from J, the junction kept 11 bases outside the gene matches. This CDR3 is CASSAPGLAQYTDTQYF. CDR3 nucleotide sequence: TGTGCCAGCAGCGCACCGGGACTAGCCCAATACACAGATACGCAGTATTTT.

The CDR3, as DNA: TGTGCCAGCTCACCATCGGGTAGTAATGAAAAACTGTTTTTT. It specifies CASSPSGSNEKLFF. The V gene is TRBV18, the J gene TRBJ1-4, with D hard to call. Germline V gives CDR1 KGHSH, CDR2 LQKENI. The V end lost 2 bases, the J end lost 4 bases, and 8 bases lay between the germline ends. The CDR3 consists of 14 residues.

The CDR3: CASSRVLSDEQFF. The DNA of the CDR3 is TGTGCCAGCAGCCGCGTTTTGAGCGATGAGCAGTTCTTC. V is TRBV7-2 and J is TRBJ2-1; D uncertain. The CDR3 runs to 13 residues. V was cut by 5 bases and J by 8 bases, with 13 bases left in between. Germline V gene sequence: CDR1 SGHTA, CDR2 FQGNSA.

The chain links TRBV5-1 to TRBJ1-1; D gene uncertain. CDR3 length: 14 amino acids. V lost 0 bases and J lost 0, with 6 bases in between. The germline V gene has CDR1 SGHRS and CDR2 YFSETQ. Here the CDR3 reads CASSLDRVNTEAFF. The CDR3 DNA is TGCGCCAGCAGCTTGGACCGGGTGAACACTGAAGCTTTCTTT.

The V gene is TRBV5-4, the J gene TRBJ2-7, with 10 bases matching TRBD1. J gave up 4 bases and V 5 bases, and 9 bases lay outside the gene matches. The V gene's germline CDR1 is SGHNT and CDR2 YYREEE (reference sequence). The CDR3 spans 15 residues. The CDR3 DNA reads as TGTGCCAGCAGTGTTGTGGACAGGGGGTCGTACGAGCAGTACTTC. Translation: CASSVVDRGSYEQYF.

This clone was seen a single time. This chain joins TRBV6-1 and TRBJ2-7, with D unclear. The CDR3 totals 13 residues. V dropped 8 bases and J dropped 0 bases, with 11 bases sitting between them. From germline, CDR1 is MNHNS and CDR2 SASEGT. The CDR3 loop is CASQIWSSYEQYF. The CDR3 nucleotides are TGTGCCAGCCAAATTTGGAGCTCCTACGAGCAGTACTTC.

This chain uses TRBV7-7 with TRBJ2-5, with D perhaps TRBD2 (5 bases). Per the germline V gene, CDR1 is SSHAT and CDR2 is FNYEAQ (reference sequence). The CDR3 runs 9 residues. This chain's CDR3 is CALAGTQYF. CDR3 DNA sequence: TGTGCTCTTGCGGGGACCCAGTACTTC.

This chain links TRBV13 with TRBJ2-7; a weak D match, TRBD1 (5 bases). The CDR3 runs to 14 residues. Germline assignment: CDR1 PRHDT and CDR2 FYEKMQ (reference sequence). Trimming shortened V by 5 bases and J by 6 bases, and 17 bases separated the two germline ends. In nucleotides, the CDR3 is TGTGCCAGCAGCCTCCGGACAAGGCTGGTCGAGCAGTACTTC. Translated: CASSLRTRLVEQYF.

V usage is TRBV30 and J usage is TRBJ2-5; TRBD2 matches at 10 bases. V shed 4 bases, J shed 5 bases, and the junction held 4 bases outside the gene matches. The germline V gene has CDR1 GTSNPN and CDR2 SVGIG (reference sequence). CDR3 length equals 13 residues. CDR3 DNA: TGTGCCTGGACCAGCGGGAGGGGGGAGACCCAGTACTTC. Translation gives CAWTSGRGETQYF. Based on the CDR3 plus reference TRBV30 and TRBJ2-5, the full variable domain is SQTIHQWPATLVQPVGSPLSLECTVEGTSNPNLYWYRQAAGRGLQLLFYSVGIGQISSEVPQNLSASRPQDRQFILSSKKLLLSDSGFYLCAWTSGRGETQYFGPGTRLLVL.

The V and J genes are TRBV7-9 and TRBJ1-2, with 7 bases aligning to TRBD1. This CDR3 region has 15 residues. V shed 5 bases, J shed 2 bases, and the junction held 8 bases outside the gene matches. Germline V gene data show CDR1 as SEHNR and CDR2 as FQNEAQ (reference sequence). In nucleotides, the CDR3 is TGTGCCAGCAGCCCAACTACAGGGGCCAACTATGGCTACACCTTC. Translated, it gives CASSPTTGANYGYTF.

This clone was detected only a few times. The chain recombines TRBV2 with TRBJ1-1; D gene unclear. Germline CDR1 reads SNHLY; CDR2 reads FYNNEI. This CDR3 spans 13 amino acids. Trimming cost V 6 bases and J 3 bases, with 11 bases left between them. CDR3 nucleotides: TGTGCCAGCAGCTATAGTCCGGACACTGAAGCTTTCTTT. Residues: CASSYSPDTEAFF.

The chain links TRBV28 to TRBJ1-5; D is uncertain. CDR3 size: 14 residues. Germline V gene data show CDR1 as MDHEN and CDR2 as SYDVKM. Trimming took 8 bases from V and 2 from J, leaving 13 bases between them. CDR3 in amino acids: CASWATSGNQPQHF. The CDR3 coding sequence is TGTGCCAGCTGGGCCACATCAGGCAATCAGCCCCAGCATTTT.

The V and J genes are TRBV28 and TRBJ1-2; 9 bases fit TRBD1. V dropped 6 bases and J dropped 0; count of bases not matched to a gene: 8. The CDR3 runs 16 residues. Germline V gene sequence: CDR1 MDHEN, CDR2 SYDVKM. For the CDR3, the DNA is TGTGCCAGCAGCGAGGGGGGACAGGGTTCTAACTATGGCTACACCTTC. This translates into CASSEGGQGSNYGYTF.

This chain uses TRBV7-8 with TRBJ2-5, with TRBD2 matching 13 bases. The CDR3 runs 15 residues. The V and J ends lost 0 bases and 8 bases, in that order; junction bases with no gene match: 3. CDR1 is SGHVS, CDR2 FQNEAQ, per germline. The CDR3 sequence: CASSLAGTSGDTQYF. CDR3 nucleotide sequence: TGTGCCAGCAGCTTAGCGGGGACTAGCGGGGATACCCAGTACTTC.

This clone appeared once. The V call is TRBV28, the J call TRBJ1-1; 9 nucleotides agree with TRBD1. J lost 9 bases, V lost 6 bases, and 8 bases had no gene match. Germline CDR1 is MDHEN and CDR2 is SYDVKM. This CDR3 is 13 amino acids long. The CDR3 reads CASRPGQGGKAFF. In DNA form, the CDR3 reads TGTGCCAGCAGGCCGGGACAGGGAGGAAAAGCTTTCTTT.

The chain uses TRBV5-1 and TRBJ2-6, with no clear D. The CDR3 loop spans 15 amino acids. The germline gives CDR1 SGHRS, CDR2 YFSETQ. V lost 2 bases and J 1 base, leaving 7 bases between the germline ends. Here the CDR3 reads CASSFTVSGANVLTF. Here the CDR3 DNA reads TGCGCCAGCAGCTTTACGGTTTCTGGGGCCAACGTCCTGACTTTC. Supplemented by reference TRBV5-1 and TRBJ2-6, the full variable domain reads KAGVTQTPRYLIKTRGQQVTLSCSPISGHRSVSWYQQTPGQGLQFLFEYFSETQRNKGNFPGRFSGRQFSNSRSEMNVSTLELGDSALYLCASSFTVSGANVLTFGAGSRLTVL.

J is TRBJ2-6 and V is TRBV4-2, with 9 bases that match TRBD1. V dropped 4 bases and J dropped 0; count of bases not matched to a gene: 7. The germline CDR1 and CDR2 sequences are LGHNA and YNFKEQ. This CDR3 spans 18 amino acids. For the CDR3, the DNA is TGTGCCAGCAGCCCCCCGGGACAGGGTAGCTCTGGGGCCAACGTCCTGACTTTC. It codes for CASSPPGQGSSGANVLTF.

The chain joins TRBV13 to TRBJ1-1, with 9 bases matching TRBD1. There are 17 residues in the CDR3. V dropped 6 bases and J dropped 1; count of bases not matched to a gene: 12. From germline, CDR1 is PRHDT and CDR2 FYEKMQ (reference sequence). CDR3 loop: CASRDTGTGRWNTEAFF. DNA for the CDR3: TGTGCCAGCAGAGATACCGGGACAGGGCGTTGGAACACTGAAGCTTTCTTT.

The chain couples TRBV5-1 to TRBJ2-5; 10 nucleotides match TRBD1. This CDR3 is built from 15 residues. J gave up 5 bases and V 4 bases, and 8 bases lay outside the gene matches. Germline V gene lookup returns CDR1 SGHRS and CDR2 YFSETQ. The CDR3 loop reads CASSKTGGRGETQYF. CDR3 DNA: TGCGCCAGCAGCAAGACAGGGGGCCGGGGGGAGACCCAGTACTTC.